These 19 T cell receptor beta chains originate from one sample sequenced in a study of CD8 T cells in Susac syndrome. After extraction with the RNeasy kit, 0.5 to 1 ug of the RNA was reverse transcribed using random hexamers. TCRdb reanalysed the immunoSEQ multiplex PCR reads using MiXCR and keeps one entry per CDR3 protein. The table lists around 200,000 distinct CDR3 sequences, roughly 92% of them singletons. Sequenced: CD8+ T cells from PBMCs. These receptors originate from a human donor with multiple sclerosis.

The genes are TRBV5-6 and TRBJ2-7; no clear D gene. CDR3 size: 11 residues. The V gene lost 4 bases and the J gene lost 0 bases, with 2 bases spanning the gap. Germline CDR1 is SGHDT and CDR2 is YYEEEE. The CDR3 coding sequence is TGTGCCAGCAGCCACTCCTACGAGCAGTACTTC. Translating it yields CASSHSYEQYF. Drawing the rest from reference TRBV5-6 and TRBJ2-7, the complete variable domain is DAGVTQSPTHLIKTRGQQVTLRCSPKSGHDTVSWYQQALGQGPQFIFQYYEEEERQRGNFPDRFSGHQFPNYSSELNVNALLLGDSALYLCASSHSYEQYFGPGTRLTVT.

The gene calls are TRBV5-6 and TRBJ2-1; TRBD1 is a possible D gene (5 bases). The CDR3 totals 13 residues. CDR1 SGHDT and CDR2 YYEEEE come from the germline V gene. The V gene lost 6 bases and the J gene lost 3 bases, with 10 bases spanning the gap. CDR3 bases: TGTGCCAGCACCCGTCAGGGCTACAATGAGCAGTTCTTC. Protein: CASTRQGYNEQFF.

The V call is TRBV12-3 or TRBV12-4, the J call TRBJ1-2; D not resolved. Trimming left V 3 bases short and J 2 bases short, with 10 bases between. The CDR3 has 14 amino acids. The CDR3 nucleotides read TGTGCCAGCAGTTTCGACCCTACCAACTATGGCTACACCTTC. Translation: CASSFDPTNYGYTF.

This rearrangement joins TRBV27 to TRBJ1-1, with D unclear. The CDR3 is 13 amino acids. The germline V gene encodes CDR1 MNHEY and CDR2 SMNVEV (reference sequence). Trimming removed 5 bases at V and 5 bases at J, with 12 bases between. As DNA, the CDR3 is TGTGCCAGCAGTCCACGATTTGGGACTGAAGCTTTCTTT. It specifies CASSPRFGTEAFF.

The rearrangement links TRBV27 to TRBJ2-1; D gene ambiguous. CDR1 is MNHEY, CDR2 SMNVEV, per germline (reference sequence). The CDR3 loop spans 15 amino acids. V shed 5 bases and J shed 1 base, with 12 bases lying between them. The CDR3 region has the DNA TGTGCCAGCAGTGACCCAATAGGGTCCTACAATGAGCAGTTCTTC. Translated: CASSDPIGSYNEQFF.

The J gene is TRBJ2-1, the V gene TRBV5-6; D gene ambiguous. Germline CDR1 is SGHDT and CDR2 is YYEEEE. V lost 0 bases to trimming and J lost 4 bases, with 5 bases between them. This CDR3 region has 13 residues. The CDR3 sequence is CASSLGHYNEQFF. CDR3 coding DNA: TGTGCCAGCAGCTTGGGGCATTACAATGAGCAGTTCTTC.

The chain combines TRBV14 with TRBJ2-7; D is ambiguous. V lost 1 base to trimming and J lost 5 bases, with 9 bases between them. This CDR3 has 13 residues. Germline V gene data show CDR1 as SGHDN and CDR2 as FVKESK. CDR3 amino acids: CASSQVGFHEQYF. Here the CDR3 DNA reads TGTGCCAGCAGCCAAGTTGGGTTTCACGAGCAGTACTTC.

The CDR3 here is CASRDSNEKLFF. DNA for the CDR3: TGTGCCAGCAGGGACAGTAATGAAAAACTGTTTTTT. The gene calls are TRBV2 and TRBJ1-4; perhaps TRBD1 as D (6 bases). V lost 6 bases and J 4 bases, leaving 6 bases between the germline ends. The CDR3 extends over 12 amino acids. Looked up from germline, CDR1 is SNHLY and CDR2 is FYNNEI.

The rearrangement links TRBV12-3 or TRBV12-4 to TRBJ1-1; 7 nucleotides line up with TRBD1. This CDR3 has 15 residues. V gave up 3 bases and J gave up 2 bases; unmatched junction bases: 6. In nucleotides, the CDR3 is TGTGCCAGCAGTTTCCATGACAGGGTCAACACTGAAGCTTTCTTT. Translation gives CASSFHDRVNTEAFF.

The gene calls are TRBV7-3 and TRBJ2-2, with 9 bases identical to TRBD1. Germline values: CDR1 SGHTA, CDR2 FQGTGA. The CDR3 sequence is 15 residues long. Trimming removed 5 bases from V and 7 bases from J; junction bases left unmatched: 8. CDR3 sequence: CASSPRDRVGGELFF. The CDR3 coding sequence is TGTGCCAGCAGCCCCCGGGACAGGGTCGGCGGGGAGCTGTTTTTT.

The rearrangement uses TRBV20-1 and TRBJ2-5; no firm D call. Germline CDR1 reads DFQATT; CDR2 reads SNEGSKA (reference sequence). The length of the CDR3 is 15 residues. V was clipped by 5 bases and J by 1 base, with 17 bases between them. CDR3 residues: CSAPVLDDLQETQYF. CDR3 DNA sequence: TGCAGTGCTCCGGTCCTAGACGATCTCCAAGAGACCCAGTACTTC.

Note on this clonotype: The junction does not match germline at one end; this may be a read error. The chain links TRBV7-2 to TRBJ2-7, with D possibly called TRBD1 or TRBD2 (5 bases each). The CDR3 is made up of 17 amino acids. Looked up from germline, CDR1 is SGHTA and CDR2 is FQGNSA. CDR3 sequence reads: CASSPRGGSLGPKLLNF. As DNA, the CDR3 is TGTGCCAGCAGCCCAAGGGGTGGGAGTTTGGGTCCTAAGTTGTTGAACTTC.

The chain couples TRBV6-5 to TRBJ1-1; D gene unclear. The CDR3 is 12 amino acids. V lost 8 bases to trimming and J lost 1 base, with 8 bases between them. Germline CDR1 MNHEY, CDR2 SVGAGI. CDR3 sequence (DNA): TGTGCCAGCGGGGTGGCGAACACTGAAGCTTTCTTT. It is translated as CASGVANTEAFF.

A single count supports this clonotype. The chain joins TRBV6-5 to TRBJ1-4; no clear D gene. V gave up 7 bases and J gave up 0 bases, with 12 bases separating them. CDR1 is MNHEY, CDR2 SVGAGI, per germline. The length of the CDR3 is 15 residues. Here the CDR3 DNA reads TGTGCCAGCACCACTAGCGGGGCAACTAATGAAAAACTGTTTTTT. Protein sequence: CASTTSGATNEKLFF.

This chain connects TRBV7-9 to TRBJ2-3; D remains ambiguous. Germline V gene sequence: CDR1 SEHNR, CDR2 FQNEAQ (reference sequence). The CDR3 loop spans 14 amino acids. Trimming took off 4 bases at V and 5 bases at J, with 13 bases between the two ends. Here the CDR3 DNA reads TGTGCCAGCAGCTCCCCGTTCCGTGTAGATACGCAGTATTTT. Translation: CASSSPFRVDTQYF.

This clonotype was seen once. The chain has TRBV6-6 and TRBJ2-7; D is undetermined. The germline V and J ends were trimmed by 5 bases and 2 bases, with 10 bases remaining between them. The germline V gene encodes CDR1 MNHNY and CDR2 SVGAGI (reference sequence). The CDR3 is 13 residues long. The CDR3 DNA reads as TGTGCCAGCAGTCCGGACCATCCCTACGAGCAGTACTTC. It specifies CASSPDHPYEQYF.

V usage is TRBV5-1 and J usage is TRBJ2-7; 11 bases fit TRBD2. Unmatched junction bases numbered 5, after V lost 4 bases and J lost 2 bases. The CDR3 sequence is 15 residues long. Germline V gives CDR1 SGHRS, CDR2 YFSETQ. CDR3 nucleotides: TGCGCCAGCAGCCTGGGACTAGCGGAGCCCTACGAGCAGTACTTC. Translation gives CASSLGLAEPYEQYF.

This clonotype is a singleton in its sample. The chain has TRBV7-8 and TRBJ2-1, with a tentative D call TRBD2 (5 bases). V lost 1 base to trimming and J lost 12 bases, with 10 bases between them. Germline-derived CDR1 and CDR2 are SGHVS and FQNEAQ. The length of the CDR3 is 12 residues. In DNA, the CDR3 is TGTGCCAGCAGCTTAGGGGCGGGTGGGCAGTTCTTC. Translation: CASSLGAGGQFF. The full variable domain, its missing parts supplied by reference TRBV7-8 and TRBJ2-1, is GAGVSQSPRYKVAKRGQDVALRCDPISGHVSLFWYQQALGQGPEFLTYFQNEAQLDKSGLPSDRFFAERPEGSVSTLKIQRTQQEDSAVYLCASSLGAGGQFFGPGTRLTVL.

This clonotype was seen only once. This CDR3 is CASSQDRGGPADTQYF. The CDR3 nucleotides are TGTGCCAGCAGCCAAGATAGAGGGGGGCCAGCAGATACGCAGTATTTT. The chain carries TRBV3-1 and TRBJ2-3; D is tentatively TRBD1 or TRBD2 (6 bases each). V was pared by 0 bases and J by 4 bases, with 14 bases between. The length of the CDR3 is 16 residues. CDR1 is LGHDT and CDR2 is YNNKEL in the germline V gene (reference sequence).